Below are 10 T cell receptor beta chains sequenced from a single sample in a study of T cell repertoires in aging, cancer and after chemotherapy. The template was genomic DNA from peripheral blood, not RNA. Rearranged V-D-J TRB sequences were amplified with a mixed TRB-A/B primer pool. TCRdb reprocessed the multiplex PCR reads via MiXCR and lists one record per CDR3 protein. The sample has about 12,000 distinct CDR3 sequences; roughly 35% are singletons. Sequencing input: blood. Source of these receptors: a human donor in good health. The donor label of this sample is uncertain.

The chain couples TRBV30 to TRBJ1-2; D gene unclear. Germline CDR1 reads GTSNPN; CDR2 reads SVGIG (reference sequence). V lost 0 bases and J lost 7, with 12 bases in between. The CDR3 contains 13 residues. The CDR3 bases are TGTGCCTGGAGTGTTAACGGGGATGGTGGCTACACCTTC. Amino acids: CAWSVNGDGGYTF.

The chain carries TRBV19 and TRBJ2-1; D might be TRBD1 (7 bases). The ends were cut back, 6 bases at V and 7 bases at J, with 10 bases in the middle. This CDR3 spans 12 amino acids. Germline CDR1 and CDR2: LNHDA and SQIVND (reference sequence). DNA of the CDR3: TGTGCCAGTAGCCCAGGGGGGAATGAGCAGTTCTTC. It yields the protein CASSPGGNEQFF.

This chain uses TRBV30 with TRBJ1-6; D call uncertain. Trimming left V 0 bases short and J 8 bases short, with 11 bases between. The CDR3 length is 14 residues. Germline-derived CDR1 and CDR2 are GTSNPN and SVGIG (reference sequence). DNA for the CDR3: TGTGCCTGGAGTGTCACCAGGAATTATTCACCCCTCCACTTT. The encoded protein is CAWSVTRNYSPLHF.

The chain joins TRBV12-3 or TRBV12-4 to TRBJ2-7, with 7 bases fitting TRBD1. The junction had 8 bases not matched to a gene; V was cut back by 6 bases and J by 3 bases. The CDR3 has 14 amino acids. The CDR3 reads CASRSIGGSYEQYF. In nucleotides, the CDR3 is TGTGCCAGCAGGTCGATAGGGGGCAGCTACGAGCAGTACTTC.

This chain connects TRBV6-4 to TRBJ2-1; 10 nucleotides align to TRBD2. Germline CDR1 MRHNA, CDR2 SNTAGT. Trimming cost V 4 bases and J 7 bases; bases outside gene matches: 10. CDR3 length: 16 residues. The CDR3 loop is CASSASSGRSRNEQFF. The CDR3 DNA reads TGTGCCAGCAGTGCATCTAGCGGGAGAAGCCGGAATGAGCAGTTCTTC.

V gene TRBV27 combines with J gene TRBJ2-7, with D tentatively TRBD1 or TRBD2 (7 bases each). The CDR3 contains 14 residues. The germline V gene encodes CDR1 MNHEY and CDR2 SMNVEV (reference sequence). Trimming removed 5 bases at V and 7 bases at J, with 18 bases between. CDR3 sequence (DNA): TGTGCCAGCAGTCAACCAGGGGGGGTACGGGAGCAGTACTTC. Its protein is CASSQPGGVREQYF.

The chain recombines TRBV12-3 or TRBV12-4 with TRBJ2-7; weak D call: TRBD1 (7 bases). The CDR3 contains 14 residues. With 3 bases removed from V and 7 bases from J, the gap between germline ends came to 16 bases. CDR3 region: CASSFRGTRREQYF. CDR3 DNA: TGTGCCAGCAGTTTCAGGGGGACTCGGCGGGAGCAGTACTTC.

The genes are TRBV30 and TRBJ2-5; D gene ambiguous. The germline V gene has CDR1 GTSNPN and CDR2 SVGIG (reference sequence). Trimming took 4 bases from V and 4 from J, leaving 4 bases between them. The CDR3 has 10 residues. The CDR3 here is CAWMRETQYF. In DNA form, the CDR3 reads TGTGCCTGGATGAGAGAGACCCAGTACTTC.

The rearrangement joins TRBV6-1 to TRBJ2-5; 12 positions agree with TRBD1. The V gene's germline CDR1 is MNHNS and CDR2 SASEGT. CDR3 length equals 15 residues. Trimming took 8 bases from V and 3 from J; bases not matched to a gene: 7. This CDR3 reads CASGTGGAGEETQYF. Here the CDR3 DNA reads TGTGCCAGCGGGACAGGGGGCGCGGGAGAAGAGACCCAGTACTTC.

This clonotype was observed a few times. V and J are TRBV19 and TRBJ2-5; the match to TRBD1 covers 7 bases. Looked up from germline, CDR1 is LNHDA and CDR2 is SQIVND (reference sequence). The ends lost 0 bases at V and 1 base at J; junction bases unmatched: 5. This CDR3 is built from 16 residues. As DNA, the CDR3 is TGTGCCAGTAGTATAGATAAGGCAGGGGGCCAAGAGACCCAGTACTTC. It yields the protein CASSIDKAGGQETQYF. The full variable domain, completed using reference TRBV19 and TRBJ2-5, is DGGITQSPKYLFRKEGQNVTLSCEQNLNHDAMYWYRQDPGQGLRLIYYSQIVNDFQKGDIAEGYSVSREKKESFPLTVTSAQKNPTAFYLCASSIDKAGGQETQYFGPGTRLLVL.